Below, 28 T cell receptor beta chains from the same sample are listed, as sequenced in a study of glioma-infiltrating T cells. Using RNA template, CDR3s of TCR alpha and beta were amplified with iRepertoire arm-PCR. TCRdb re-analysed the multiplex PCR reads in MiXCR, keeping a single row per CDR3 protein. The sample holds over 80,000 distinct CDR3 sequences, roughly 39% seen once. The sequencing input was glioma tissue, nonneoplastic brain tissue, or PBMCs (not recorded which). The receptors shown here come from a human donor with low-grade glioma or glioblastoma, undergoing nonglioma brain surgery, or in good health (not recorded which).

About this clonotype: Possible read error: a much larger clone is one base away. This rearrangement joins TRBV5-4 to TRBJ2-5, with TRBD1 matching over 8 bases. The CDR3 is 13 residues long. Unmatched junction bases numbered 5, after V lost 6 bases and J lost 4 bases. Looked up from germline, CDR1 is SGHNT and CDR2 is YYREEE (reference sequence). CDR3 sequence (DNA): TGTGCCAGCAACCCTGGACAGGGAGAGACCCAGTACTTC. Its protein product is CASNPGQGETQYF.

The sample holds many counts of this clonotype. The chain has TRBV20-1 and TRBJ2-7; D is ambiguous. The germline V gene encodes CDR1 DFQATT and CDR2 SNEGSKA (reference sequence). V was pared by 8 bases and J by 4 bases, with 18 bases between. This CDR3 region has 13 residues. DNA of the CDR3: TGCAGTCTCATAGACTTGCAGACATACGAGCAGTACTTC. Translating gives CSLIDLQTYEQYF.

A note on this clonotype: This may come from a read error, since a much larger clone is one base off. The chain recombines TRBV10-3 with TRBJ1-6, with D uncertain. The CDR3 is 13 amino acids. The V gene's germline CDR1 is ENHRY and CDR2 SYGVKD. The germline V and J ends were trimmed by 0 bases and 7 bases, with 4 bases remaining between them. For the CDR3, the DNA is TGTGCCATCAGTGAGTCGGTGAATTCACCCCTCCACTTT. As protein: CAISESVNSPLHF.

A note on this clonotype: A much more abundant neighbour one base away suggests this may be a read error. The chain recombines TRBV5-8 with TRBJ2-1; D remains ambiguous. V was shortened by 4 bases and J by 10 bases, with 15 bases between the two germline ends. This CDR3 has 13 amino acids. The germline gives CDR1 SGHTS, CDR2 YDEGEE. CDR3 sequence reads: CASSPKATYEQFF. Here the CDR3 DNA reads TGTGCCAGCAGCCCGAAGGCTACCTACGAGCAGTTCTTC.

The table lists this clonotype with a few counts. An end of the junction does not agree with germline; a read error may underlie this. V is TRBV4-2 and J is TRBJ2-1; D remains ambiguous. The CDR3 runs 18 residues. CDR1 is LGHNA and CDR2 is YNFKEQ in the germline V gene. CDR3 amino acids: CASSRTSGPPNSCNEQFF. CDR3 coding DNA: TGTGCCAGCAGCCGAACTTCCGGGCCACCGAACTCCTGCAATGAGCAGTTCTTC.

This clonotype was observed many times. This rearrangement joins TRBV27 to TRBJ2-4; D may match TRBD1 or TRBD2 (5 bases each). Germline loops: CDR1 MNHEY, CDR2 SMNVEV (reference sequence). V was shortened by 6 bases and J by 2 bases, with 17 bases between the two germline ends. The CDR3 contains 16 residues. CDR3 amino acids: CASRLFGGSTKNIQYF. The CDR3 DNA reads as TGTGCCAGCAGGCTTTTTGGGGGATCGACCAAAAACATTCAGTACTTC.

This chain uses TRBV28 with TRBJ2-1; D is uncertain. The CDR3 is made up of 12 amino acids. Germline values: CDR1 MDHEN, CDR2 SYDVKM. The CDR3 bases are TGTGTTAGCAGTTTATCCAGGACCTCGCAGTTCTTC. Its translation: CVSSLSRTSQFF.

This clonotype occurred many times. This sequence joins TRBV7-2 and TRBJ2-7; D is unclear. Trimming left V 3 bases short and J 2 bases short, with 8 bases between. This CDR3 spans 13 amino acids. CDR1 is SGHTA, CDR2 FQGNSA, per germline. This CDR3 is CASSFSQPYEQYF. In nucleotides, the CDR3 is TGTGCCAGCAGCTTCTCCCAGCCCTACGAGCAGTACTTC. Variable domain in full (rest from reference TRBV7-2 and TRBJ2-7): GAGVSQSPSNKVTEKGKDVELRCDPISGHTALYWYRQSLGQGLEFLIYFQGNSAPDKSGLPSDRFSAERTGGSVSTLTIQRTQQEDSAVYLCASSFSQPYEQYFGPGTRLTVT.

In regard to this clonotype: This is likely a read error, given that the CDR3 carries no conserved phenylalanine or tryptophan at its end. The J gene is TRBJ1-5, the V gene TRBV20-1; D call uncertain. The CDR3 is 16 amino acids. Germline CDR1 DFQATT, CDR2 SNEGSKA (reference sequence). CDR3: CSARDSRTRGNQPQHL. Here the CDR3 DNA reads TGCAGTGCTAGAGATTCCCGAACACGCGGCAACCAGCCCCAGCATCTT.

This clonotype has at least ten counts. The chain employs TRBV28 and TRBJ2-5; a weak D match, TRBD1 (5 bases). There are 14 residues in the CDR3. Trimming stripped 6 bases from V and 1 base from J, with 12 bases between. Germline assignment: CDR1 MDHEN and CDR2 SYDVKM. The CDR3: CASSWTFSQETQYF. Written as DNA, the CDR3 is TGTGCCAGCAGCTGGACATTCAGCCAAGAGACCCAGTACTTC.

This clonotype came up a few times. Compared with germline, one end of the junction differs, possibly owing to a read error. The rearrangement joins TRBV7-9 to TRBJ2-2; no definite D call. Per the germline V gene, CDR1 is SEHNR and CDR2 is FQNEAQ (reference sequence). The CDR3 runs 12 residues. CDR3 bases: TGTACCAGCAGCCAAATTTCCGGGGAGCTGTTTTTT. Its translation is CTSSQISGELFF.

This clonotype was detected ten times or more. The CDR3 coding sequence is TGTGCCAGCAGTGGACCTAGCGGGGGCTTCCAGACGCAGTATTTT. The encoded protein is CASSGPSGGFQTQYF. This chain connects TRBV6-1 to TRBJ2-3; the match to TRBD2 covers 10 bases. Trimming at V came to 4 bases and at J to 9 bases, leaving 10 bases not matched to a gene. Looked up from germline, CDR1 is MNHNS and CDR2 is SASEGT. This CDR3 has 15 amino acids.

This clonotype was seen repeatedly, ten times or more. Written as DNA, the CDR3 is TGTGCCAGCAGTCCGAACAGGGGGCAGGGGGGCACGCAGTATTTT. It is translated as CASSPNRGQGGTQYF. J is TRBJ2-3 and V is TRBV27; 9 positions match TRBD1. The germline gives CDR1 MNHEY, CDR2 SMNVEV (reference sequence). The CDR3 loop spans 15 amino acids. The ends lost 5 bases at V and 9 bases at J; junction bases unmatched: 12.

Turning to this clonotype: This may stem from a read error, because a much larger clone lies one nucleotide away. In DNA, the CDR3 is TGTGCCAGCAGTTTATGGGACAGGGGGACGAGGCACCCCCAGCATTTT. Its translation is CASSLWDRGTRHPQHF. The chain couples TRBV12-3 or TRBV12-4 to TRBJ1-5; TRBD1 agrees at 11 bases. There are 16 residues in the CDR3. V lost 2 bases and J lost 10; bases outside the gene matches: 10.

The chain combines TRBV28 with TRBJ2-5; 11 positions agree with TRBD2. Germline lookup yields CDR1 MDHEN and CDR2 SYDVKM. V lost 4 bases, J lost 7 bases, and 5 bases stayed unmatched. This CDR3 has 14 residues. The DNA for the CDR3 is TGTGCCAGCAGTTCTAGCGGGGGGCGTGGGACCCAGTACTTC. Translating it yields CASSSSGGRGTQYF.

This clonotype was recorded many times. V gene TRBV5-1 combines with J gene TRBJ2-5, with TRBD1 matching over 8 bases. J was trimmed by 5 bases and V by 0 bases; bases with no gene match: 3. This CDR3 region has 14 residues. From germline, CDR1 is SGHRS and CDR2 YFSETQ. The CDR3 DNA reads TGCGCCAGCAGCTTGGAGGACAGGGAGGAGACCCAGTACTTC. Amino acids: CASSLEDREETQYF.

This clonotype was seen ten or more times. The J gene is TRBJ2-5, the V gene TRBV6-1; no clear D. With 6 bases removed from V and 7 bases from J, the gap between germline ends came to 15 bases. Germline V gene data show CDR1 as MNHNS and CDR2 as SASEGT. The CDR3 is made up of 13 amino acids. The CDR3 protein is CASRQSLGGTQYF. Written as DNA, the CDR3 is TGTGCCAGCAGACAGAGTCTCGGTGGGACCCAGTACTTC.

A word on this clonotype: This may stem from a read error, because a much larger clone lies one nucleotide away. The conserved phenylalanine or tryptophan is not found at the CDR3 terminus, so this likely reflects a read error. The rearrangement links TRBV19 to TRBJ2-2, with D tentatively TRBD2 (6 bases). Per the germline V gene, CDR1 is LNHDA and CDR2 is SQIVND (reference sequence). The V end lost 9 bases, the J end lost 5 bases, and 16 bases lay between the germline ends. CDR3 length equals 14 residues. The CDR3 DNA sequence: TGTGCCAGCAGTTTGGCCGGGAGTACCGGGGAGCTGTTTCTT. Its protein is CASSLAGSTGELFL.

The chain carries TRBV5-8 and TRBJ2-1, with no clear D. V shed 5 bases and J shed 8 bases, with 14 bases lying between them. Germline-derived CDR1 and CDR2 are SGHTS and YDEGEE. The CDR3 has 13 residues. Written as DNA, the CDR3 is TGTGCCAGCAGGATGACATCCTCCTATGAGCAGTTCTTC. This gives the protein CASRMTSSYEQFF.

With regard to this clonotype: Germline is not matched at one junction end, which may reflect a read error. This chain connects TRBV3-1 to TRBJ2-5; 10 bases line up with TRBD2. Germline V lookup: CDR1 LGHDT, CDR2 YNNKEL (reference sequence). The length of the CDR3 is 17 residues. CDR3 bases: TGTGCCATCAGCCAAGCGGGACTAGCGTGGTACCAAGAGACCCAGTACTTC. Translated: CAISQAGLAWYQETQYF.

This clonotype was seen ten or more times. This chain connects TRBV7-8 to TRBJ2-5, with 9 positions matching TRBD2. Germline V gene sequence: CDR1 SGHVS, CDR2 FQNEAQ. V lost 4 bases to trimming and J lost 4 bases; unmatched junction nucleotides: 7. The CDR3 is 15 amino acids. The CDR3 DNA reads TGTGCCAGCAGCTGGCGACTAGCGGAGATAGAGACCCAGTACTTC. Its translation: CASSWRLAEIETQYF.

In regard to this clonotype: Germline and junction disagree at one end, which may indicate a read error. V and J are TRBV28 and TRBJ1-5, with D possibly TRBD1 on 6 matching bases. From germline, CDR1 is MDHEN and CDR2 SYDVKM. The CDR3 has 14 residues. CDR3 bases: TGTGCCAGCTCATCTACAGGGTGGTATCATCCCCAGCATTTT. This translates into CASSSTGWYHPQHF.

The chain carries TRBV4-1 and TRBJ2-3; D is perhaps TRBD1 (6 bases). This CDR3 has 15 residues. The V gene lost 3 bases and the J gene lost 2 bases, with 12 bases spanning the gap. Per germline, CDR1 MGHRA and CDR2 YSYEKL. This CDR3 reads CASSHGTIDTDTQYF. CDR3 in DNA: TGCGCCAGCAGCCATGGGACAATCGACACAGATACGCAGTATTTT.

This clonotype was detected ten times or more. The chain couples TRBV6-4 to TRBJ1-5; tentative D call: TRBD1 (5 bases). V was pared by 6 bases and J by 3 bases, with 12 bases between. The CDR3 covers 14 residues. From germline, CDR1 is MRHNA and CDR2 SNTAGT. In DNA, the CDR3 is TGTGCCAGCAGCCGGGACTACAACAATCAGCCCCAGCATTTT. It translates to CASSRDYNNQPQHF.

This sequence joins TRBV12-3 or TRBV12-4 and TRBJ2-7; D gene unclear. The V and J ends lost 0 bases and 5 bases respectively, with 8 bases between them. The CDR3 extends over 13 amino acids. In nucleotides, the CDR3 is TGTGCCAGCAGTTTAGCTAGCAGCCACGAGCAGTACTTC. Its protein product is CASSLASSHEQYF.

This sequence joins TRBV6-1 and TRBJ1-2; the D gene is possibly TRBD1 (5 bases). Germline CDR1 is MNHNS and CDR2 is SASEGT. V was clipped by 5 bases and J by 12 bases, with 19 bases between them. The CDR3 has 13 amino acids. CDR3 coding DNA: TGTGCCAGCAGTAAAGGAGGGGTTGACGGCCACACCTTC. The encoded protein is CASSKGGVDGHTF.

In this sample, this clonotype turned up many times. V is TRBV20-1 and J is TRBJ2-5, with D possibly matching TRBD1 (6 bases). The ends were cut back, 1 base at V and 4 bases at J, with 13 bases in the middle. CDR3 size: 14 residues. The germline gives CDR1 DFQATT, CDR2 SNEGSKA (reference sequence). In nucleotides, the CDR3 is TGCAGTGCTAGAGCACAGGGTCTCCGAGAGACCCAGTACTTC. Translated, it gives CSARAQGLRETQYF.

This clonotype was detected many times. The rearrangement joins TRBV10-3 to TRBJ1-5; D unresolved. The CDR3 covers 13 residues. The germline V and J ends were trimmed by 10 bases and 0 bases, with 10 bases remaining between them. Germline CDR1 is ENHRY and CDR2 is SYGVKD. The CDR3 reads CATDPDSNQPQHF. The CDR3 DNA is TGTGCCACCGACCCAGATAGCAATCAGCCCCAGCATTTT.